Included here is one T cell receptor (beta chain) sequence, with context. TCRdb's table, derived via immunoSEQ multiplex PCR, lists solely in-frame clones and lacks some. The sample yields 25,000 to 35,000 clones, 75% to 90% seen once. CDR1 is SGHRS and CDR2 is YFSETQ in the germline V gene. There are 14 residues in the CDR3. Trimming left V 0 bases short and J 9 bases short, with 13 bases between. These data belong to a study of OX40 agonist ivuxolimab in advanced cancers. The rearrangement uses TRBV5-1 and TRBJ2-1; TRBD2 is a possible D gene (5 bases). This specimen was CD4+ or CD8+ T cells sorted from blood, taken in a trial of the OX40 agonist ivuxolimab. This TCR was recovered from an adult with an advanced solid tumor such as melanoma, head and neck, liver or kidney cancer. CDR3 amino acids: CASSLGGGVGEQFF. CDR3 sequence (DNA): TGCGCCAGCAGCTTGGGCGGAGGAGTGGGTGAGCAGTTCTTC.